A single sample is the source of the 3 T cell receptor beta chains below, sequenced in a study of blood T cell repertoires in COVID-19. Assay used: immunoSEQ multiplex PCR; TCRdb lists only in-frame clones, some missing. This table holds about 39,000 clones, approximately 89% found once. The sequenced sample was peripheral blood. The receptors come from a man between 60 and 75 years old with acute or convalescent COVID-19.

The chain carries TRBV6-5 and TRBJ1-1; 9 bases agree with TRBD1. The CDR3 is 15 residues long. CDR1 MNHEY and CDR2 SVGAGI come from the germline V gene. V gave up 4 bases and J gave up 1 base; unmatched junction bases: 4. The CDR3 DNA follows: TGTGCCAGCAGTTTCCTGACAGGGGGGAACACTGAAGCTTTCTTT. This codes for CASSFLTGGNTEAFF.

The gene calls are TRBV4-2 and TRBJ2-3; D possibly corresponds to TRBD2 (6 bases). V gave up 1 base and J gave up 4 bases, with 9 bases separating them. CDR1 is LGHNA and CDR2 is YNFKEQ in the germline V gene. The CDR3 loop spans 14 amino acids. DNA of the CDR3: TGTGCCAGCAGCCAAGGGGGGGAGGCAGATACGCAGTATTTT. This sequence encodes CASSQGGEADTQYF.

The chain couples TRBV28 to TRBJ2-1; the D gene is possibly TRBD2 (6 bases). In germline, CDR1 is MDHEN, CDR2 SYDVKM. V dropped 2 bases and J dropped 6 bases, with 17 bases sitting between them. The CDR3 is 16 amino acids. The CDR3 bases are TGTGCCAGCAGTTTAAACCCCGCCGGGACTTTCAATGAGCAGTTCTTC. Its protein is CASSLNPAGTFNEQFF.